This T cell receptor beta chain was captured by sequencing in a study of tumor-infiltrating lymphocytes in oesophageal squamous cell carcinoma. Trimming took 1 base from V and 4 from J; bases not matched to a gene: 6. The CDR3 has 17 amino acids. The germline CDR1 and CDR2 sequences are SGHVS and FNYEAQ. TCRdb re-called the PCR reads through MiXCR, storing one row per CDR3 protein. The sample records 15,000 to 20,000 distinct CDR3 sequences, 50% being singletons. The sequenced sample was esophageal tumor tissue. The TCR originated in a male donor with esophageal squamous cell carcinoma. The chain links TRBV7-6 to TRBJ2-3; 12 bases align to TRBD2. Here the CDR3 reads CASSLGLAGGRADTQYF. CDR3 DNA sequence: TGTGCCAGCAGCTTAGGGCTAGCGGGAGGGCGTGCAGATACGCAGTATTTT.